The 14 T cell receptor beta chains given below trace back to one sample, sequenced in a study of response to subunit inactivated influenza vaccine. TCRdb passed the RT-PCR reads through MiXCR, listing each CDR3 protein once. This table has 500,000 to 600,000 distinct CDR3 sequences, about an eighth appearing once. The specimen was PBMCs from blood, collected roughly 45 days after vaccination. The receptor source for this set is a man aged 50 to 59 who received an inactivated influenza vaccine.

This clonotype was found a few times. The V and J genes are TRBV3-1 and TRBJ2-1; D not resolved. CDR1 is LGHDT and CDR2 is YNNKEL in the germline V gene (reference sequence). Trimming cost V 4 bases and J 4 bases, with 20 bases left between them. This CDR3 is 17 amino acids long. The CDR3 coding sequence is TGTGCCAGCAGCCCGAGTCGTAAACGCCTGATTTACAATGAGCAGTTCTTC. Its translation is CASSPSRKRLIYNEQFF.

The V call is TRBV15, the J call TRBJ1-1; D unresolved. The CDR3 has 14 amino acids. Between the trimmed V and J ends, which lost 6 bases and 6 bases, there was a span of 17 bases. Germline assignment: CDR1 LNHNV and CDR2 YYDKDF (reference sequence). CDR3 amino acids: CATSPDYTPAEAFF. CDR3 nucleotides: TGTGCCACCAGTCCCGACTATACCCCAGCTGAAGCTTTCTTT.

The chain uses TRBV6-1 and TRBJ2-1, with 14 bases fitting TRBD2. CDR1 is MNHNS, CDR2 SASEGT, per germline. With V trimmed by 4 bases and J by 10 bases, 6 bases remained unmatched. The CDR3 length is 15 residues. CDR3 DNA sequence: TGTGCCAGCAGTGTGACTAGCGGGAGGGCCGGGGAGCAGTTCTTC. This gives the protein CASSVTSGRAGEQFF.

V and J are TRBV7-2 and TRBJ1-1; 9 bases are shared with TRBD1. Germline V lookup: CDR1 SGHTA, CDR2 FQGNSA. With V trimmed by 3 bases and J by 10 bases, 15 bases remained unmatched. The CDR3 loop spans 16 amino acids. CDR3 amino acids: CASSFDRSGTGRPAFF. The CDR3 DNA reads TGTGCCAGCAGCTTCGACCGCTCCGGGACAGGGCGGCCAGCTTTCTTT.

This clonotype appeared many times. The CDR3 protein is CSAPTGGRRETQYF. In nucleotides, the CDR3 is TGCAGTGCCCCGACTGGGGGGCGGAGGGAGACCCAGTACTTC. The rearrangement links TRBV20-1 to TRBJ2-5; the D gene could be TRBD1 or TRBD2 (6 bases each). Deletions cut 6 bases from V and 5 bases from J, with 19 bases between. CDR1 and CDR2 (germline): DFQATT, SNEGSKA (reference sequence). This CDR3 is built from 14 residues.

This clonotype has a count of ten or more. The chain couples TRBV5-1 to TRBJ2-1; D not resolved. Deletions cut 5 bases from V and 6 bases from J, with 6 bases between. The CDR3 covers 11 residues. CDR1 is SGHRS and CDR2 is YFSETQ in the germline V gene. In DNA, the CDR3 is TGCGCCAGCAGAGCCGGCAATGAGCAGTTCTTC. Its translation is CASRAGNEQFF.

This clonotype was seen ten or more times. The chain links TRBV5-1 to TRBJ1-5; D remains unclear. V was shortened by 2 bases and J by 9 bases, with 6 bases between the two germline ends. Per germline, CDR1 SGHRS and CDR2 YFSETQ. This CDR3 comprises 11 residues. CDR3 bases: TGCGCCAGCAGCTTCGGTAGGCCCCAGCATTTT. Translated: CASSFGRPQHF.

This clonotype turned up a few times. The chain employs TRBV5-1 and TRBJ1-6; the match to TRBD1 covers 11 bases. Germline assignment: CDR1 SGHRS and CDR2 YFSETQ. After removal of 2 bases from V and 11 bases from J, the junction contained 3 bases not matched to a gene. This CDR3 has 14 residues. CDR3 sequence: CASSLPGQGAPLHF. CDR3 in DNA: TGCGCCAGCAGCTTACCGGGACAGGGGGCACCCCTCCACTTT.

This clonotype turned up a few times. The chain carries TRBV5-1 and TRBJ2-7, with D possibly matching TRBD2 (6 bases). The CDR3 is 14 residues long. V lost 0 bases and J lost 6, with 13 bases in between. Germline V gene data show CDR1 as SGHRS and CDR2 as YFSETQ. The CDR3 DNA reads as TGCGCCAGCAGCTTGGACGGTACTAGCTCCGAGCAGTACTTC. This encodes CASSLDGTSSEQYF.

The CDR3 sequence: CASSPGRLTATNEKLFF. The CDR3 bases are TGTGCCAGCAGTCCCGGACGCCTGACTGCAACTAATGAAAAACTGTTTTTT. The chain couples TRBV12-3 or TRBV12-4 to TRBJ1-4; D is unclear. This CDR3 has 17 residues. Trimming shortened V by 5 bases and J by 0 bases, and 16 bases separated the two germline ends.

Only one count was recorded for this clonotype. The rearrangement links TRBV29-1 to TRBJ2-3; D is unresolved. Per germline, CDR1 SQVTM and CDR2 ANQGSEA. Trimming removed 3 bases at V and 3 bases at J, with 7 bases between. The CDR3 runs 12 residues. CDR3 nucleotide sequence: TGCAGCGTTGAGGTTAGGACAGATACGCAGTATTTT. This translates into CSVEVRTDTQYF.

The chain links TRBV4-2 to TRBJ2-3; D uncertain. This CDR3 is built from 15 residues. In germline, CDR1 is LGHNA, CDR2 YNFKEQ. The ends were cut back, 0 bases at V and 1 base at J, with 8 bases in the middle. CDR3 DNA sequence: TGTGCCAGCAGCCAAGATCCCATTGGCACAGATACGCAGTATTTT. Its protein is CASSQDPIGTDTQYF.

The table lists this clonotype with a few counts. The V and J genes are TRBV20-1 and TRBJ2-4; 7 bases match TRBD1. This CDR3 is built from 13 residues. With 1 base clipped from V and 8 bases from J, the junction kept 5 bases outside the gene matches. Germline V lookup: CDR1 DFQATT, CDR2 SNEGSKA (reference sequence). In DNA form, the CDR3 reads TGCAGTGCTAGAGGACAGGGAATACACATTCAGTACTTC. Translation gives CSARGQGIHIQYF.

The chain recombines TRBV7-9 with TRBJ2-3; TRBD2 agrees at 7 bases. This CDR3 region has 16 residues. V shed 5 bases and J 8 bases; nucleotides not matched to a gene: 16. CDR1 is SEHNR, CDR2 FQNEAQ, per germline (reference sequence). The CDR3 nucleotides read TGTGCCAGCAGCCACCTTTCGAGCGGGATCCTTGGTACGCAGTATTTT. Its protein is CASSHLSSGILGTQYF.